The clone carrying this T cell receptor beta chain appeared a few times. The target antigen is unknown. Peripheral blood from each donor was collected in a volume of 8 to 10 milliliters. The entry originates in a study of blood T cells in healthy people across ages. With a J-beta primer mix and a sample-barcoded 5' primer, a second PCR ran 7 to 11 cycles. MiXCR, run by TCRdb on the 5' RACE reads, gives a single entry per CDR3 protein. This table has 1.4 million to 1.5 million distinct CDR3 sequences, 42% appearing once. Looked up from germline, CDR1 is MNHNS and CDR2 is SASEGT. V was cut by 7 bases and J by 5 bases, with 15 bases left in between. This CDR3 spans 14 amino acids. Whole-study results and caveats: Relative to aged donors, long-lived donors carried more naive CD4+ cells and displayed higher diversity. Correlation between TCR beta diversity and naive T cell percentage was strong. Since the PBMCs were unsorted, naive and antigen-experienced cells could not be conclusively compared.

The sequencing input was blood. The source is a woman between 18 and 29 years old in good health. This rearrangement joins TRBV6-1 to TRBJ2-1; D possibly uses TRBD1 or TRBD2 (7 bases each). CDR3 DNA: TGTGCCAGCATTCGGGCAGGGGGGGACAATGAGCAGTTCTTC. This translates into CASIRAGGDNEQFF.